This TCR beta chain was captured by sequencing in a study of blood T cell repertoires in COVID-19. Study details: Samples taken during acute and convalescent COVID-19 were collected in the United States, Italy and Spain.

Original methodology: Reference gene primer amplification yielded estimated nucleated cell counts. The assay was immunoSEQ multiplex PCR, and TCRdb's table has in-frame clones only and misses some. V, J and clone size were drawn from that table, and D and trimming were deduced from the DNA. The sample carries 110,000 to 150,000 clones, 75% to 85% recorded once. The CDR3 is 14 amino acids. Trimming pared 6 bases from V and 2 bases from J, leaving 11 bases between. Germline lookup yields CDR1 MNHEY and CDR2 SVGAGI. V usage is TRBV6-5 and J usage is TRBJ1-3; tentative D call: TRBD1 (6 bases). The sequenced sample consisted of peripheral blood. The sequence came from a man in his sixties with acute or convalescent COVID-19. CDR3 region: CASSYGQTGNTIYF. The DNA for the CDR3 is TGTGCCAGCAGCTACGGACAGACTGGAAACACCATATATTTT.